Sequencing of this TCR beta chain was carried out in a study of cytomegalovirus exposure and HLA in healthy donors (dated by TCRdb to the late 2010s). As for the study more broadly: An earlier analysis of about 530 of the donors reported about 300 Gb of sequence data and around 110 million unique TCR beta sequences obtained from about 180 million T cells. Among 300 to 450 genotyped donors of the cohort, an average of about 240,000 unique TCR beta nucleotide sequences were sequenced per donor, around 20% of them non-productive. The number of typed donors differed by locus: about 620-640 for A, B, C, DRB1 and DQB1; approximately 540 for DQA1; about 600 for DPA1; and 400 to 480 for DPB1. Besides the first cohort of 666 subjects, a separate validation cohort made up of 120 different subjects was used. To study patterns of TCR occurrence, a later analysis re-analyzed previously published TCR beta repertoires from hundreds of donors and added high-resolution HLA genotyping. A few DR-DQ haplotypes were handled as single units for association and clustering because linkage in the cohort was strong. In an earlier analysis of around 540 of the donors, high-throughput TCR beta sequencing was used to judge whether each TCR beta V gene segment behaved as functional or pseudogenic. Among the approximately 430 genotyped donors, approximately 76% belonged to the genetic ancestry cluster associated with self-reported Caucasian donors. Rather than using new phenotypic data, the later analysis identified candidate immune exposures from TCR beta sequences and from how often those sequences occurred across donors. Donor age, sex, ethnicity and CMV serostatus were collected together with the repertoire data. To predict cytomegalovirus infection status, the study brought together high-throughput TCR immunosequencing, statistical association of individual TCRs with disease status, and machine learning. In a later genetic analysis, genome-wide SNP genotypes for about three fifths of the roughly 670 donors were used, and that subset was treated as a discovery cohort. The study aimed to test whether signatures of past pathogen exposure could be identified by cataloging public T cell receptors. The study profiled the T cell repertoires of around 700 subjects by immunosequencing and related them to cytomegalovirus serostatus. Class I and class II HLA loci were covered by the typing at four-digit resolution. An early release that covered about 600 HLA-typed donors contained 300 to 350 gigabases of sequencing data and around 80 million unique TCR sequences. All discovery cohort repertoires had been generated on a single sequencing platform. The research as a whole found: A later analysis found that HLA-associated TCR beta chains were more clonally expanded and had lower generation probabilities than equally common non-associated chains. In a later analysis, TCR association rates were found to vary across HLA loci, with the most associated TCRs seen for DRB1 alleles and the fewest for HLA-C alleles. Roughly uniform sequencing depth across donors was assumed in presence/absence analyses, although this assumption may not hold. In a later analysis, several top co-occurrence clusters were reported to appear linked to parvovirus B19, influenza, CMV and Epstein-Barr virus. Only TCR beta chains were sequenced in this cohort, and the absence of alpha or paired-chain data limited detectable features. A later genetic analysis associated a missense DCLRE1C variant with V-gene and J-gene trimming of TCR beta chains, and an independent cohort replicated the association. The earlier analysis of almost 600 of the donors excluded around 17 rarely observed V segments, including chromosome 9 orphons, because counts were too low. Because HLA typing was unavailable for some donors at each locus, only the typed subset was used in association tests. A few of the identified cytomegalovirus-associated TCR beta chains were confirmed in vitro to be specific for cytomegalovirus antigens. Immune exposure information for the cohort was limited to CMV serostatus. Specific HLA alleles were associated with 16,951 TCR beta sequences at a false discovery rate of 0.05 in a later analysis. The classifier was reported to diagnose cytomegalovirus status with high specificity and sensitivity in both the original and validation cohorts. It was suggested by the authors that the approach could potentially be generalized to other disease states and immunological phenotypes. Compared with the approximately 670-donor mean, donors in an Asian-associated ancestry cluster had fewer N-insertions in productive TCRs, according to a later genetic analysis. Some IMGT-functional V segments, including TRBV6-2 and TRBV6-3, could not be distinguished by the 87-base-pair reads and were therefore excluded. A further reported finding was that TCR beta sequences accurately predicted the HLA-A and HLA-B alleles for most subjects in the first cohort. A cluster of highly shared sequence variants was judged likely to be a technical artifact of the sequencing pipeline. Across donors, most TCR sequences were observed very rarely, whereas some public TCRs were present in many individuals. Assigning TCR associations to individual alleles was difficult when HLA alleles, especially DR and DQ, strongly co-occurred. The study listed 150 to 200 TCR beta chains as associated with cytomegalovirus. A later analysis found that most CMV-associated TCR beta chains appeared HLA-restricted, with HLA associations seemingly driven largely by CMV exposure. Linkage disequilibrium might explain the correlated functional status among segregating V segments, but an unknown experimental factor could not be ruled out. An earlier analysis of roughly 570 of the donors showed that most TCR beta V segments appeared in productive rearrangements either about 87% or about 30% of the time, which broadly matched IMGT annotations.

From a lookup of the germline V gene, CDR1 and CDR2 are SGHTA and FQGNSA. The junction shows trimming of 7 bases on V and 4 bases on J, plus 17 bases between the germline ends. The CDR3 runs 14 amino acids, cysteine and phenylalanine included. Only the CDR3 region is kept as DNA, spanning 42 bases read in frame from base 1. The cohort comprised fewer than 750 healthy bone marrow donors. At the time of sampling, every cohort member was nominally healthy, though immune exposures that went unrecorded were likely present. The donor tested CMV seropositive and was one of the 289 seropositive cohort members. A peripheral blood sample was collected from each donor, and TCR beta sequencing was performed on peripheral blood mononuclear cells. The Qiagen DNeasy Blood Extraction Kit was used to extract genomic DNA from the blood cell samples. As for this clone: Its antigen target is currently unknown. The sample holds no much larger clone one base away, and base qualities are not on file.

Library creation used the immunoSEQ multiplex PCR assay. A mixture of 60 forward primers for TCR Vbeta segments and 13 reverse primers for TCR Jbeta segments was used in the multiplex PCR. The CDR3 region of rearranged TCR beta genes was amplified from genomic DNA by a multiplex PCR assay. The amplified TCR beta libraries were sequenced on the Illumina HiSeq System as 87-base-pair reads. In the source study's methods: Across the 600 to 700 repertoires, a later analysis counted tens of millions of unique TCR beta chains, roughly 11 million of which were shared by at least two donors. A nearest-neighbor algorithm error-corrected the raw reads and collapsed the reads into unique sequences, merging closely related sequences to remove PCR and sequencing errors. CDR3 sequences were aligned to IMGT reference sequences to assign V, D and J gene segments. For a sequence to be retained, a match of at least six nucleotides was required to both a V gene segment and a J gene segment. A rearrangement counted as productive if the CDR3 had no stop codons and remained in frame with V and J, and every other rearrangement counted as non-productive. Following IMGT convention, CDR3 was defined as the stretch from the second conserved V-encoded cysteine to the conserved J-encoded phenylalanine. The earlier analysis of roughly 590 of the donors excluded sequences that lacked an unambiguous match to a single V gene segment. In an earlier analysis of around 600 of the donors, V segments were called functional above 56.7% productive rearrangements and were called segregating when the between-donor standard deviation exceeded 5%. A statistical classification framework was developed to diagnose cytomegalovirus status using the catalog of TCR beta chain sequences. V and J gene assignment, in a later analysis, came from comparing TCR nucleotide sequences with IMGT/GENE-DB human TR gene sequences. Using the TCRdist pipeline, a later analysis assigned CDR3 sequences along with most-parsimonious VDJ recombination scenarios. In a later analysis, every TCR beta chain was defined by the combination of its CDR3 amino acid sequence and its V-gene family, and reads without a unique V-gene family were dropped. In a later analysis, 500 to 700 highly shared, low-generation-probability nucleotide sequences were removed to address suspected cross-contamination and a sequencing artifact. For each public chain, a later analysis derived a clonal expansion index from normalized ranks of inferred template counts within each repertoire. Generation probabilities in a later analysis came from a VDJ recombination model fitted to out-of-frame rearrangements, and those results were checked against IGoR. In a later analysis, hypergeometric tests were used to score TCR-TCR, TCR-HLA and TCR-CMV co-occurrence, with a repertoire-size bias correction applied to TCR pairs. False discovery rates were estimated in a later analysis by permuting HLA or CMV assignments 20 times. In a later analysis, co-occurring TCRs were grouped with DBSCAN, and TCRdist sequence similarity was added when clustering was performed within HLA-allele-positive subsets. Co-occurrence clustering excluded repertoires with fewer than 30,000 or more than 120,000 public chains, plus five with anomalous nucleotide sharing. This is the immuneACCESS table as TCRdb keeps it, with only in-frame sequences that have V and J called. A part of the clones is gone; compared with another copy, unresolved V genes explain less than half, and the rest is unexplained. V, J and clone size are taken as reported in that table, and D and trimming were inferred from the DNA itself. The sample records 95,000 to 150,000 clones, 70% to 80% of which are singletons. Jointly, the top ten make up about 8.2% of the sample.

The specimen sequenced was PBMCs. Recombination linked TRBV7-2 to TRBJ2-7, with TRBD1 perhaps the D gene, on 5 matching bases. The sequence came from a woman in her forties in good health and CMV-seropositive. The DNA sequence reads TGTGCCAGCAAACCACACCAGGGTCCTTACGAGCAGTACTTC. The resulting protein is CASKPHQGPYEQYF.